Included here is one T cell receptor (beta chain) sequence, with context. TCRdb reprocessed the 5' RACE reads via MiXCR and lists one record per CDR3 protein. The data contain 300,000 to 350,000 distinct CDR3 sequences, under 15% of them seen just once; the ten biggest clones take up about 1%. Germline V lookup: CDR1 SGHKS, CDR2 YYEKEE (reference sequence). This CDR3 has 16 amino acids. Deletions cut 1 base from V and 5 bases from J, with 18 bases between. This entry belongs to a study of CD8 T cells in ankylosing spondylitis. This clonotype originated in a male donor with ankylosing spondylitis or in good health (not recorded which). Sequenced sample: blood, either unsorted or a sorted T cell fraction (not recorded which). This chain joins TRBV5-5 and TRBJ1-1; D perhaps matches TRBD1 (6 bases). The CDR3 DNA follows: TGTGCCAGCAGCTTGACGGGTTCAGGGGTAGGGACTGAAGCTTTCTTT. Translation: CASSLTGSGVGTEAFF.